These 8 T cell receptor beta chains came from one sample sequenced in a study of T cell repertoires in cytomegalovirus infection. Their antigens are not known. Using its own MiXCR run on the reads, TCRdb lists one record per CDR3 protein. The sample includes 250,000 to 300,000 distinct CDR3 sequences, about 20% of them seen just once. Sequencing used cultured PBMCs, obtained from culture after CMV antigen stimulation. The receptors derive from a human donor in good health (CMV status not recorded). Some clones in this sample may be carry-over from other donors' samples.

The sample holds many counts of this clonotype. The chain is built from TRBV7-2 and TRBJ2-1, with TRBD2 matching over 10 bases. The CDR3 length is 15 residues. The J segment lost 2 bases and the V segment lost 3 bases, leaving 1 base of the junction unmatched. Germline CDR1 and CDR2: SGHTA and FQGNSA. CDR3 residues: CASSFSGRTYNEQFF. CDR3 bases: TGTGCCAGCAGCTTTAGCGGGAGGACCTACAATGAGCAGTTCTTC. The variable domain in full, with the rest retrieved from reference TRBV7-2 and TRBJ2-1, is GAGVSQSPSNKVTEKGKDVELRCDPISGHTALYWYRQSLGQGLEFLIYFQGNSAPDKSGLPSDRFSAERTGGSVSTLTIQRTQQEDSAVYLCASSFSGRTYNEQFFGPGTRLTVL.

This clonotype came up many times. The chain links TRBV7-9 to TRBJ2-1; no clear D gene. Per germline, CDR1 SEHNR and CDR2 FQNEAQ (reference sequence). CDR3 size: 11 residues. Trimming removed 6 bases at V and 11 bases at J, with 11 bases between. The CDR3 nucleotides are TGTGCCAGCAGTCTTAGTGGGAAGCAGTTCTTC. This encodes CASSLSGKQFF.

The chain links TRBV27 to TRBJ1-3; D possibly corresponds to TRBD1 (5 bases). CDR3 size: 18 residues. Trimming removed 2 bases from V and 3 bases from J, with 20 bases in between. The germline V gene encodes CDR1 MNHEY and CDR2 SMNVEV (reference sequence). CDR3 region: CASSLRSGPSPSGNTIYF. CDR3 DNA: TGTGCCAGCAGTTTAAGGTCAGGGCCGTCCCCCAGTGGAAACACCATATATTTT.

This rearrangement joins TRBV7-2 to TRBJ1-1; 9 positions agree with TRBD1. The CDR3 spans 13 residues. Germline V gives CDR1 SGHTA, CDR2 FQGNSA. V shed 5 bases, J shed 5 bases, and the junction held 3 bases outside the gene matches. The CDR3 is CASSADRGTEAFF. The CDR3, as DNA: TGTGCCAGCAGCGCCGACAGGGGGACTGAAGCTTTCTTT.

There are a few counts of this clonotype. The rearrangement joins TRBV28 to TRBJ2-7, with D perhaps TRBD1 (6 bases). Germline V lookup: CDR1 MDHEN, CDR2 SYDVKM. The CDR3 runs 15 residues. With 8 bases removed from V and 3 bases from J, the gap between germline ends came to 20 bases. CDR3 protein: CASGITGIGRYEQYF. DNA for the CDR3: TGTGCCAGCGGCATAACAGGGATAGGGCGCTACGAGCAGTACTTC.

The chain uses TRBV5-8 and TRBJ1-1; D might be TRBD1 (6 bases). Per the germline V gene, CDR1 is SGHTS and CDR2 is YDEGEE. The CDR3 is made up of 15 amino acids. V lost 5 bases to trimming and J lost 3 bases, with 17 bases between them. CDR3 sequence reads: CASRPRLRGHTEAFF. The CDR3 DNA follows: TGTGCCAGCAGGCCCCGCCTCAGGGGCCACACTGAAGCTTTCTTT.

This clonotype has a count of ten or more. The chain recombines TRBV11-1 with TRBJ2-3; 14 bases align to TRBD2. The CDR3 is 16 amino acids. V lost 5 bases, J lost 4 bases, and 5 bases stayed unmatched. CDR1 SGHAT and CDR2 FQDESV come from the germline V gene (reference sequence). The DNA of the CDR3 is TGTGCCAGCAGCCAAGGACTAGCGGGAGGTCCAGATACGCAGTATTTT. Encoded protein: CASSQGLAGGPDTQYF.

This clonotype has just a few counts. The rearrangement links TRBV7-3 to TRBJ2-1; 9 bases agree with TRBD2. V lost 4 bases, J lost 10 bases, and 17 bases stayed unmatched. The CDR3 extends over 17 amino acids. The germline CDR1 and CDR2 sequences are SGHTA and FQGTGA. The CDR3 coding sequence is TGTGCCAGCAGCTCCTTGAGGGGTAGCGGGAGAGGAGGAGAGCAGTTCTTC. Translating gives CASSSLRGSGRGGEQFF.